Below, 15 T cell receptor beta chains from the same sample are listed, as sequenced in a study of identifying expanded T cells in peripheral blood. Assay: immunoSEQ multiplex PCR; the TCRdb copy retains only in-frame clones and omits some. The sample records 45,000 to 75,000 clones, approximately 80% being singletons. The sequencing input was blood. These receptors were taken from a person aged 18 to 70 in good health.

In its sample, this clone was seen a few times. The J gene is TRBJ2-7, the V gene TRBV6-5; D may be TRBD2 (5 bases). V dropped 4 bases and J dropped 0 bases, with 7 bases sitting between them. Germline V gene lookup returns CDR1 MNHEY and CDR2 SVGAGI. The CDR3 runs 13 residues. The CDR3 DNA is TGTGCCAGCAGTTCTACTAGCTCCTACGAGCAGTACGTC. Its protein product is CASSSTSSYEQYV.

The rearrangement links TRBV28 to TRBJ1-3; TRBD1 is a possible D gene (6 bases). The germline CDR1 and CDR2 sequences are MDHEN and SYDVKM. CDR3 length: 14 residues. V lost 5 bases and J lost 3, with 11 bases in between. This chain's CDR3 is CASSKNRVGNTIYF. The CDR3 bases are TGTGCCAGCAGTAAGAACAGGGTTGGAAACACCATATATTTT.

This chain joins TRBV5-4 and TRBJ1-1; tentative D call: TRBD1 (6 bases). The V gene lost 4 bases and the J gene lost 3 bases, with 16 bases spanning the gap. Germline CDR1 reads SGHNT; CDR2 reads YYREEE (reference sequence). The CDR3 loop spans 15 amino acids. CDR3: CASSVLLGADTEAFF. DNA for the CDR3: TGTGCCAGCAGCGTCCTCTTGGGGGCCGACACTGAAGCTTTCTTT. Combining the CDR3 with reference TRBV5-4 and TRBJ1-1 gives the whole variable domain ETGVTQSPTHLIKTRGQQVTLRCSSQSGHNTVSWYQQALGQGPQFIFQYYREEENGRGNFPPRFSGLQFPNYSSELNVNALELDDSALYLCASSVLLGADTEAFFGQGTRLTVV.

This clone is deemed medium-sized. A read error may produce the germline difference seen at one junction end. This chain links TRBV6-6 with TRBJ2-7; the D is unclear. This CDR3 is 11 amino acids long. The germline V gene has CDR1 MNHNY and CDR2 SVGAGI (reference sequence). The CDR3 nucleotides read TGTGCCAGCAGTTACTCAAAGGGTATGGACTTC. It specifies CASSYSKGMDF.

The chain has TRBV7-8 and TRBJ2-6; 8 bases line up with TRBD1. Germline CDR1 is SGHVS and CDR2 is FQNEAQ. This CDR3 spans 18 amino acids. With V trimmed by 5 bases and J by 4 bases, 13 bases remained unmatched. The CDR3 region is CASSLRDRPSGGANVLTF. In DNA form, the CDR3 reads TGTGCCAGCAGCCTCCGGGACAGGCCCTCCGGGGGGGCCAACGTCCTGACTTTC. The complete variable domain, with remaining parts taken from reference TRBV7-8 and TRBJ2-6, reads GAGVSQSPRYKVAKRGQDVALRCDPISGHVSLFWYQQALGQGPEFLTYFQNEAQLDKSGLPSDRFFAERPEGSVSTLKIQRTQQEDSAVYLCASSLRDRPSGGANVLTFGAGSRLTVL.

The chain combines TRBV7-6 with TRBJ2-5; no definite D call. The CDR3 runs to 14 residues. The germline gives CDR1 SGHVS, CDR2 FNYEAQ. V was trimmed by 5 bases and J by 1 base, leaving 11 bases between them. The CDR3 loop is CASSLNLGQETQYF. CDR3 nucleotide sequence: TGTGCCAGCAGCCTCAATCTCGGCCAAGAGACCCAGTACTTC.

This clone was observed a handful of times. The chain carries TRBV7-9 and TRBJ1-2; D uncertain. V lost 1 base, J lost 3 bases, and 6 bases lay in between. The CDR3 contains 13 residues. The germline V gene has CDR1 SEHNR and CDR2 FQNEAQ (reference sequence). The chain's CDR3 is CASSLDTDYGYTF. The CDR3 DNA reads TGTGCCAGCAGCTTAGATACAGACTATGGCTACACCTTC.

This chain joins TRBV19 and TRBJ1-5, with 7 bases aligning to TRBD1. V was clipped by 7 bases and J by 1 base; unmatched bases: 10. The CDR3 length is 16 residues. From germline, CDR1 is LNHDA and CDR2 SQIVND (reference sequence). CDR3: CASTLGGGKSNQPQHF. The CDR3 region has the DNA TGTGCCAGTACCTTGGGAGGGGGCAAGAGCAATCAGCCCCAGCATTTT. Full variable domain (outside the CDR3, taken from reference TRBV19 and TRBJ1-5): DGGITQSPKYLFRKEGQNVTLSCEQNLNHDAMYWYRQDPGQGLRLIYYSQIVNDFQKGDIAEGYSVSREKKESFPLTVTSAQKNPTAFYLCASTLGGGKSNQPQHFGDGTRLSIL.

J is TRBJ1-2 and V is TRBV5-4, with TRBD1 matching 9 bases. The ends lost 3 bases at V and 2 bases at J; junction bases unmatched: 2. Germline V gene sequence: CDR1 SGHNT, CDR2 YYREEE (reference sequence). The CDR3 covers 14 residues. The chain's CDR3 is CASSWDRDNYGYTF. The CDR3 DNA reads as TGTGCCAGCAGCTGGGACAGGGACAACTATGGCTACACCTTC.

The chain joins TRBV10-2 to TRBJ1-1; 7 bases line up with TRBD1. Unmatched junction bases numbered 3, after V lost 7 bases and J lost 7 bases. The germline V gene encodes CDR1 WSHSY and CDR2 SAAADI. The CDR3 spans 11 residues. As DNA, the CDR3 is TGCGCCAGCAACGACAGGGATGAAGCTTTCTTT. Amino acids: CASNDRDEAFF.

V usage is TRBV2 and J usage is TRBJ1-5; 10 nucleotides line up with TRBD1. Germline V lookup: CDR1 SNHLY, CDR2 FYNNEI. Trimming took 6 bases from V and 7 from J; bases not matched to a gene: 12. This CDR3 is built from 16 residues. The CDR3 DNA reads TGTGCCAGCAGAGCGACAGGGGGCCATTTAGAACAGCCCCAGCATTTT. The encoded protein is CASRATGGHLEQPQHF.

This chain uses TRBV25-1 with TRBJ2-5, with 10 bases that match TRBD2. CDR3 length: 16 amino acids. The germline V gene has CDR1 MGHDK and CDR2 SYGVNS. Losses at the gene ends were 4 bases for V and 1 base for J; bases not matched to a gene: 6. In DNA form, the CDR3 reads TGTGCCAGCAGTGCAATCGGACTAGCGGTCCAAGAGACCCAGTACTTC. This gives the protein CASSAIGLAVQETQYF.

This chain uses TRBV7-6 with TRBJ2-1, with D possibly being TRBD2 (6 bases). This CDR3 is built from 13 residues. The V end was cut by 1 base, the J end by 7 bases, with 8 bases between. Germline CDR1 SGHVS, CDR2 FNYEAQ. The CDR3 here is CASSLVGGNEQFF. The CDR3 DNA sequence: TGTGCCAGCAGCTTAGTAGGAGGGAATGAGCAGTTCTTC.

The V call is TRBV28, the J call TRBJ2-4; D ambiguous. Trimming took 3 bases from V and 1 from J, leaving 7 bases between them. Germline CDR1 is MDHEN and CDR2 is SYDVKM. The CDR3 sequence is 14 residues long. The DNA for the CDR3 is TGTGCCAGCAGTTTGCGGCACGCCAAAAACATTCAGTACTTC. It encodes CASSLRHAKNIQYF.

The V and J genes are TRBV6-1 and TRBJ2-7, with TRBD2 identical over 9 bases. The CDR3 is made up of 14 amino acids. Germline trimming cut 4 bases from V and 3 bases from J; bases unmatched to any gene: 4. Per germline, CDR1 MNHNS and CDR2 SASEGT. CDR3 DNA: TGTGCCAGCAGTGTGAGCGGGGGGCTCTACGAGCAGTACGTC. It translates to CASSVSGGLYEQYV.